These 8 T cell receptor beta chains originate from one sample sequenced in a study of tumor and adjacent non-tumor tissue in lung cancer (dated by TCRdb to the late 2010s). RNA was extracted from bulk unsorted tissue and checked for quality with a NanoDrop ND-1000 and an Agilent 2100. The library was built by means of multiplex PCR. Sequencing was performed on an Illumina HiSeq 2500. Following protocols modified from ARM-PCR, the researchers constructed TCRbeta libraries through three rounds of nested PCR with primers (Table S4). The raw public reads went through TCRdb reprocessing: fastp at Q25, MiXCR clone calling, in-frame beta chains kept. A single entry per CDR3 protein holds the most common genes and DNA from its merged rows. A total of tens of thousands of distinct CDR3 sequences appear in this sample, 80% of them only once. Roughly 13% of the sample goes to the ten largest clones. The source material was lung tumor tissue. These receptors all stem from a woman aged 50 to 60 with non-small cell lung cancer.

A remark on this clonotype: The conserved phenylalanine or tryptophan is not found at the CDR3 terminus, so this likely reflects a read error. The V and J genes are TRBV29-1 and TRBJ2-2, with 7 bases that match TRBD1. This CDR3 spans 15 amino acids. The junction had 4 bases not matched to a gene; V was cut back by 1 base and J by 2 bases. The germline V gene has CDR1 SQVTM and CDR2 ANQGSEA. The CDR3 sequence is CSVEVRGRNTGELFY. As DNA, the CDR3 is TGCAGCGTTGAAGTCAGGGGGAGAAACACCGGGGAGCTGTTTTAT.

This sequence joins TRBV10-2 and TRBJ2-7; TRBD2 matches at 11 bases. The V segment lost 5 bases and the J segment 3 bases; nucleotides outside the gene matches: 6. The CDR3 contains 15 residues. Germline CDR1 WSHSY, CDR2 SAAADI. This CDR3 reads CASSILAGGFYEQYF. CDR3 DNA sequence: TGCGCCAGCAGTATATTAGCGGGAGGGTTCTACGAGCAGTACTTC.

Regarding this clonotype: Its ends do not fully match the called genes, so a read error is possible. This chain uses TRBV20-1 with TRBJ2-7, with TRBD2 matching over 11 bases. The V gene's germline CDR1 is DFQATT and CDR2 SNEGSKA (reference sequence). The CDR3 extends over 19 amino acids. This CDR3 reads CSAGRFLVAGGPWRYEQYF. The CDR3 DNA reads as TGTAGTGCTGGGAGGTTCCTTGTAGCGGGAGGGCCCTGGAGGTACGAGCAGTACTTC.

With regard to this clonotype: One end of the junction varies from germline; a read error may be responsible. The chain is built from TRBV6-6 and TRBJ2-7; D possibly corresponds to TRBD2 (5 bases). Germline V gene lookup returns CDR1 MNHNY and CDR2 SVGAGI (reference sequence). The CDR3 is 12 amino acids. CDR3 coding DNA: TGTGCCAGCAGTTGCGTGGGGAGCGAGCAATACTTC. Translated: CASSCVGSEQYF.

Turning to this clonotype: Sequence at one end of the junction differs from germline and may be a read error. V is TRBV4-1 and J is TRBJ2-4, with 7 bases matching TRBD2. The germline V gene encodes CDR1 MGHRA and CDR2 YSYEKL. This CDR3 spans 20 amino acids. This CDR3 reads CANSQEMWWEGSLAKNIQYF. The DNA for the CDR3 is TGCGCCAACAGCCAAGAGATGTGGTGGGAGGGCTCCTTAGCCAAAAACATTCAGTACTTC.

This clonotype was counted ten times or more. The CDR3 loop is CASMGNNGNTIYF. The CDR3 DNA follows: TGTGCCAGCATGGGAAATAATGGAAACACCATATATTTT. The V gene is TRBV6-6, the J gene TRBJ1-3; D is uncertain. From germline, CDR1 is MNHNY and CDR2 SVGAGI (reference sequence). The CDR3 contains 13 residues. Trimming cost V 7 bases and J 3 bases, with 10 bases left between them.

For this clonotype: Relative to the germline gene, one junction end is altered; a read error may explain this. The gene calls are TRBV11-2 and TRBJ2-1; the match to TRBD2 covers 7 bases. The CDR3 has 17 amino acids. CDR1 SGHAT and CDR2 FQNNGV come from the germline V gene. The CDR3 protein is CASIPEGGGSSYNERFF. The CDR3 DNA sequence: TGTGCCAGTATCCCAGAGGGCGGGGGAAGCTCCTACAATGAGCGGTTCTTC.

The gene calls are TRBV4-1 and TRBJ1-1, with D unresolved. The germline V gene has CDR1 MGHRA and CDR2 YSYEKL. The length of the CDR3 is 14 residues. V lost 1 base and J 3 bases, leaving 9 bases between the germline ends. In DNA form, the CDR3 reads TGCGCCAGCAGCCAAGGGATTAAGTACACTGAAGCTTTCTTT. It is translated as CASSQGIKYTEAFF.